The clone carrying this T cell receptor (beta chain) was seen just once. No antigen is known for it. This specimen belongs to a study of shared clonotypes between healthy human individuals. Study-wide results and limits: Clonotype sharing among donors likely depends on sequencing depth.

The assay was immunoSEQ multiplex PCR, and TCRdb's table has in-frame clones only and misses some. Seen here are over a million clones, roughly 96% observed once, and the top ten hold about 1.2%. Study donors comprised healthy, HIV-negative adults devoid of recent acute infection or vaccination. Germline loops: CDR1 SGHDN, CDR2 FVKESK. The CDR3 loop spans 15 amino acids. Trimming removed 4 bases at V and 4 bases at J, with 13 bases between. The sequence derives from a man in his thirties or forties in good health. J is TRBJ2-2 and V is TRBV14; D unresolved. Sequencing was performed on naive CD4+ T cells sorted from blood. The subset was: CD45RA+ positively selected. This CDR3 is CASSPLGGATGELFF. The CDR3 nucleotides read TGTGCCAGCAGCCCCTTGGGCGGAGCCACCGGGGAGCTGTTTTTT.